These 6 T cell receptor beta chains were all obtained from the same sample, sequenced in a study of control samples from healthy donors and cancer patients. The method was immunoSEQ multiplex PCR; TCRdb's version includes in-frame clones alone and lacks a portion of them. Counted here are about 120,000 clones, about 94% occurring once; the ten biggest clones make up about 2.5%. Sequenced: blood. The source is a man aged 25-45 years in good health.

V and J are TRBV9 and TRBJ2-5, with D possibly being TRBD1 (5 bases). Germline loops: CDR1 SGDLS, CDR2 YYNGEE. Trimming left V 4 bases short and J 5 bases short, with 18 bases between. The CDR3 covers 15 residues. DNA for the CDR3: TGTGCCAGCAGCCCCAGGGCGGTAGGAGTGGAGACCCAGTACTTC. Its translation: CASSPRAVGVETQYF. The whole variable domain, filled in from reference TRBV9 and TRBJ2-5, reads DSGVTQTPKHLITATGQRVTLRCSPRSGDLSVYWYQQSLDQGLQFLIQYYNGEERAKGNILERFSAQQFPDLHSELNLSSLELGDSALYFCASSPRAVGVETQYFGPGTRLLVL.

V is TRBV5-8 and J is TRBJ1-6, with 7 bases that match TRBD1. CDR1 SGHTS and CDR2 YDEGEE come from the germline V gene. This CDR3 has 16 residues. V shed 2 bases, J shed 6 bases, and the junction held 8 bases outside the gene matches. The CDR3 DNA is TGTGCCAGCAGCTTCTCCCAAGGGGGCCCTAATTCACCCCTCCACTTT. This gives the protein CASSFSQGGPNSPLHF.

The chain couples TRBV11-2 to TRBJ2-3, with 8 bases fitting TRBD2. Germline loops: CDR1 SGHAT, CDR2 FQNNGV. The CDR3 covers 16 residues. With 0 bases clipped from V and 3 bases from J, the junction kept 5 bases outside the gene matches. The CDR3 loop reads CASSLEDSGGTDTQYF. The CDR3 DNA reads TGTGCCAGCAGCTTAGAGGACAGCGGGGGAACAGATACGCAGTATTTT. The entire variable domain, with the rest obtained from reference TRBV11-2 and TRBJ2-3, is as follows: EAGVAQSPRYKIIEKRQSVAFWCNPISGHATLYWYQQILGQGPKLLIQFQNNGVVDDSQLPKDRFSAERLKGVDSTLKIQPAKLEDSAVYLCASSLEDSGGTDTQYFGPGTRLTVL.

The rearrangement uses TRBV11-2 and TRBJ2-3; 7 bases are shared with TRBD1. Unmatched junction bases numbered 7, after V lost 4 bases and J lost 3 bases. Germline assignment: CDR1 SGHAT and CDR2 FQNNGV. This CDR3 has 15 amino acids. This CDR3 reads CASSSLTGWTDTQYF. CDR3 coding DNA: TGTGCCAGCAGCTCTTTGACAGGGTGGACAGATACGCAGTATTTT.

The rearrangement links TRBV5-1 to TRBJ2-3; D is ambiguous. Germline V lookup: CDR1 SGHRS, CDR2 YFSETQ. V lost 2 bases, J lost 5 bases, and 15 bases lay in between. This CDR3 comprises 15 residues. CDR3 in amino acids: CASSLRGVPRDTQYF. Written as DNA, the CDR3 is TGCGCCAGCAGCTTACGAGGTGTGCCTCGAGATACGCAGTATTTT.

This chain links TRBV5-1 with TRBJ2-2; no definite D call. Germline CDR1 SGHRS, CDR2 YFSETQ. The CDR3 runs 13 residues. V was clipped by 0 bases and J by 3 bases, with 3 bases between them. CDR3 region: CASSLADTGELFF. The CDR3 nucleotides are TGCGCCAGCAGCTTGGCCGACACCGGGGAGCTGTTTTTT.